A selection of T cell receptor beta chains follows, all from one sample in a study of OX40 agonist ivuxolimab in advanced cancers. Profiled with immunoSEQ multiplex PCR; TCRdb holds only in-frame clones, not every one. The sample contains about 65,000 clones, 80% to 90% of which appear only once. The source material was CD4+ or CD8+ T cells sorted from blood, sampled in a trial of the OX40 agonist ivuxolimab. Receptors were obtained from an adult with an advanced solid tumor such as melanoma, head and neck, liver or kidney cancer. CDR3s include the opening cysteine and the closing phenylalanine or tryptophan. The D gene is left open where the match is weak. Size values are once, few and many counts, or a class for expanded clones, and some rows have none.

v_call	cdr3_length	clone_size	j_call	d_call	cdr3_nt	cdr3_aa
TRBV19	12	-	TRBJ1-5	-	TGTGCCAGTAGTATGGGGGCTCAGCCCCAGCATTTT	CASSMGAQPQHF
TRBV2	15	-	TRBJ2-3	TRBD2	TGTGCCAGCACTCGGACTAGCGGGGGCACAGATACGCAGTATTTT	CASTRTSGGTDTQYF
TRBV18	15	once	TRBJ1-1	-	TGTGCCAGCTCACAAACGGACAGTCACTACGCTGAAGCTTTCTTT	CASSQTDSHYAEAFF
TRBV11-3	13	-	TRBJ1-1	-	TGTGCCAGCAGCCTTACGGGGGACACTGAAGCTTTCTTT	CASSLTGDTEAFF
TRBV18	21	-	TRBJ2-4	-	TGTGCCAGCTCACCACCGCGTTTCGAGAACGGGGGAGACGTAGCCAAAAACATTCAGTACTTC	CASSPPRFENGGDVAKNIQYF
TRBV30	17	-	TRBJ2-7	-	TGTGCCTGGAGGAGAGAATCGGGATCGATTAGGACCTACGAGCAGTACTTC	CAWRRESGSIRTYEQYF
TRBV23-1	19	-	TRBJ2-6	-	TGCGCCAGCAGTCAGGGACACATACATACCAACTCTGGGGCCAACGTCCTGACTTTC	CASSQGHIHTNSGANVLTF
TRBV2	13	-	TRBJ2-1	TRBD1	TGTGCCAGCTCAGGGACAGGGGGCAATGAGCAGTTCTTC	CASSGTGGNEQFF
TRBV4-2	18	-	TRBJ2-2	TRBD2	TGTGCCAGCAGCCAGGAAGGACTAGCGAGGTTAAACACCGGGGAGCTGTTTTTT	CASSQEGLARLNTGELFF
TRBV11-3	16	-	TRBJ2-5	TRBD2	TGTGCCAGCAGCTTTGACTTCGCGGGGGGCCAAGAGACCCAGTACTTC	CASSFDFAGGQETQYF
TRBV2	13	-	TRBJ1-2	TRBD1	TGTGCCAGCAGTCGGGACAGAATCTATGGCTACACCTTC	CASSRDRIYGYTF
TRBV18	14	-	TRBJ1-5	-	TGTGCCAGCTCACCACAGGGGGTCAATCAGCCCCAGCATTTT	CASSPQGVNQPQHF
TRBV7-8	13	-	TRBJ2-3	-	TGTGCCAGCAGCTTACGCCGCACAGATACGCAGTATTTT	CASSLRRTDTQYF
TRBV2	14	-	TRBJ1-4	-	TGTGCCAGCAGTGATTCGGGCGTGGACGAAAAACTGTTTTTT	CASSDSGVDEKLFF